The source of this TCR beta chain is a study of blood T cell repertoires in COVID-19. In the study overall: Sites in the United States, Italy and Spain provided acute and convalescent COVID-19 samples. Sample material is recorded as cDNA or gDNA derived from T cells, B-cell-depleted T cells, or PBMCs.

V was pared by 5 bases and J by 8 bases, with 16 bases between. The CDR3 consists of 14 residues. Germline values: CDR1 SEHNR, CDR2 FQNEAQ (reference sequence). Data came from immunoSEQ multiplex PCR; TCRdb stores just in-frame clones and leaves some out. The sample lists over 30,000 clones; roughly 77% were seen once. V is TRBV7-9 and J is TRBJ2-1; TRBD2 might be the D (6 bases). The receptor's source is a man aged 80 or over with active or convalescent COVID-19. Sequencing was done on a sample of peripheral blood. CDR3 region: CASSPTQLAHEQFF. The CDR3 DNA sequence: TGTGCCAGCAGCCCGACGCAACTAGCCCATGAGCAGTTCTTC. The full variable domain, in which reference TRBV7-9 and TRBJ2-1 provide the parts outside the CDR3, is DTGVSQNPRHKITKRGQNVTFRCDPISEHNRLYWYRQTLGQGPEFLTYFQNEAQLEKSRLLSDRFSAERPKGSFSTLEIQRTEQGDSAMYLCASSPTQLAHEQFFGPGTRLTVL.